The clone carrying this T cell receptor beta chain was found once. Its antigen is not identified. Trimming removed 4 bases from V and 4 bases from J, with 11 bases in between. The length of the CDR3 is 14 residues. CDR1 is SGHTA, CDR2 FQGNSA, per germline. The repertoire was sequenced with immunoSEQ multiplex PCR; TCRdb's copy has only in-frame clones and lacks some. Among fewer than 100,000 clones listed, roughly nine tenths were seen once. This record belongs to a study of T cell responses to AZD1222 COVID-19 vaccine. Overall study findings and caveats: Reportedly, close to half of spike-specific TCRs are directed against unmutated variant regions. Scientists sampled the repertoires only once the peak T cell response had passed.

The clonotype originates from an adult who received the AZD1222 COVID-19 vaccine. Sample: peripheral blood, taken 28 days after the second AZD1222 dose. This chain links TRBV7-2 with TRBJ1-3; a weak D match, TRBD1 (5 bases). CDR3 in DNA: TGTGCCAGCAGCTCGTACAGGTCCGGAAACACCATATATTTT. This translates into CASSSYRSGNTIYF.